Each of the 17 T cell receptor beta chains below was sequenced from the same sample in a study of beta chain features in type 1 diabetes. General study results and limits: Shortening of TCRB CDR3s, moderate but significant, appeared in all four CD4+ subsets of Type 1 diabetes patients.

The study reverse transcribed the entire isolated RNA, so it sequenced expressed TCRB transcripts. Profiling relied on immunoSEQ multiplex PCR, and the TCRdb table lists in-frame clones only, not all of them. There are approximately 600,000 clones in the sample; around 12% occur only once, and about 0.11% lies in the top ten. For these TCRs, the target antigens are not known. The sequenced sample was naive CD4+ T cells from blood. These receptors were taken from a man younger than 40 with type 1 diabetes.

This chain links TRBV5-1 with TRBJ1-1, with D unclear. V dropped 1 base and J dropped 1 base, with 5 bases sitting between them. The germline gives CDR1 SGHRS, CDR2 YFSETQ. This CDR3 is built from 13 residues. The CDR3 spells CASSLSQNTEAFF. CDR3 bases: TGCGCCAGCAGCTTGTCCCAGAACACTGAAGCTTTCTTT.

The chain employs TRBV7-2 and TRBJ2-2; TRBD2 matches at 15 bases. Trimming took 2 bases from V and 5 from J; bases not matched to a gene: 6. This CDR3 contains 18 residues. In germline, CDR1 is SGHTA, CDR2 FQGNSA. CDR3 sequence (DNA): TGTGCCAGCAGCTTATACACGGGGACTAGCGGGGGGACCGGGGAGCTGTTTTTT. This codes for CASSLYTGTSGGTGELFF.

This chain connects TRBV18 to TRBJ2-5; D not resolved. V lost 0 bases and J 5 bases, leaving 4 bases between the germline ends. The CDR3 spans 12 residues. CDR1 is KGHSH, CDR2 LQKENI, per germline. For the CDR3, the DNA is TGTGCCAGCTCACCACCGATGGAGACCCAGTACTTC. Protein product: CASSPPMETQYF.

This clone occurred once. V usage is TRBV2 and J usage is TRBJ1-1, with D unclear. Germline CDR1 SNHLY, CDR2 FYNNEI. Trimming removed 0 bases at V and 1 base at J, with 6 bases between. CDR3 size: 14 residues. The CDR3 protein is CASSEAPGNTEAFF. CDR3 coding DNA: TGTGCCAGCAGTGAAGCGCCGGGGAACACTGAAGCTTTCTTT. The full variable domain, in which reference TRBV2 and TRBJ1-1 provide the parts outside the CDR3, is EPEVTQTPSHQVTQMGQEVILRCVPISNHLYFYWYRQILGQKVEFLVSFYNNEISEKSEIFDDQFSVERPDGSNFTLKIRSTKLEDSAMYFCASSEAPGNTEAFFGQGTRLTVV.

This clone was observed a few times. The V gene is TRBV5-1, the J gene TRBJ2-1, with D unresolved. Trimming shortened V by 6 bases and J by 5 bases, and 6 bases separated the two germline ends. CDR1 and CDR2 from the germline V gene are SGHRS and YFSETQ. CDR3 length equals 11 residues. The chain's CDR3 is CASIQNNEQFF. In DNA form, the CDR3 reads TGCGCCAGCATCCAGAACAATGAGCAGTTCTTC.

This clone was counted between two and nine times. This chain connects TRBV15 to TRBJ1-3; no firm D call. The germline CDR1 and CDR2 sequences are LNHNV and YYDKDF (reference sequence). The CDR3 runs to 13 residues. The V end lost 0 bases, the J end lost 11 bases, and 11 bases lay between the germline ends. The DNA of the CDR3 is TGTGCCACCAGCAGAGATTTCGGGAACTCCATATATTTT. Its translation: CATSRDFGNSIYF.

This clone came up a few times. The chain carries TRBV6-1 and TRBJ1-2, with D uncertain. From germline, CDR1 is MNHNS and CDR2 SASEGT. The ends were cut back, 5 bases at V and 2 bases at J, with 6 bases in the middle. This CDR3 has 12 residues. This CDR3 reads CASSWANYGYTF. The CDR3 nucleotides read TGTGCCAGCAGTTGGGCGAACTATGGCTACACCTTC.

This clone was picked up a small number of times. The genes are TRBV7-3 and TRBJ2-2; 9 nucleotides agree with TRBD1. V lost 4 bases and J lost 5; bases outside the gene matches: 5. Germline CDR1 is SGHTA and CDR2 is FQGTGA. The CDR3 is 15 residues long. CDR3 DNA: TGTGCCAGCAGCTCGGGACAGGGAGGTACCGGGGAGCTGTTTTTT. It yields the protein CASSSGQGGTGELFF.

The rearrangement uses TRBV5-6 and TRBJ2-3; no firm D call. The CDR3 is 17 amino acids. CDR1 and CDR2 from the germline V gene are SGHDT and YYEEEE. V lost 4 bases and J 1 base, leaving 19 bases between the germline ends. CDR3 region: CASSNSPSPSRTDTQYF. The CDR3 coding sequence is TGTGCCAGCAGCAATTCCCCGAGCCCTTCCCGCACAGATACGCAGTATTTT.

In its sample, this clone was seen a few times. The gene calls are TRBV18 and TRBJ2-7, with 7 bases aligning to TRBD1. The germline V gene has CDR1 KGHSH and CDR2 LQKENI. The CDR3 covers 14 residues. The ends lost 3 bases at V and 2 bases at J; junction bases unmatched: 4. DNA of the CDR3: TGTGCCAGCTCACCGACAGGGATAACCTACGAGCAGTACTTC. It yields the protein CASSPTGITYEQYF.

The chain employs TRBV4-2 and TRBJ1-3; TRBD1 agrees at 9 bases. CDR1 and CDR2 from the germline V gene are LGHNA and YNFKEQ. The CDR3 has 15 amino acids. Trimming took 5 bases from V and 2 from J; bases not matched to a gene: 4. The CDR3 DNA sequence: TGTGCCAGCAGCTCGGACAGGGGAGCTGGAAACACCATATATTTT. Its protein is CASSSDRGAGNTIYF.

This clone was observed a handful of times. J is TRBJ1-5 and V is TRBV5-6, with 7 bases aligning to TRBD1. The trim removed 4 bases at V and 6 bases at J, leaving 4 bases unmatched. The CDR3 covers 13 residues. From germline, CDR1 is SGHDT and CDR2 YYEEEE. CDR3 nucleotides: TGTGCCAGCAGCGCGACAGGGAGTCAGCCCCAGCATTTT. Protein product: CASSATGSQPQHF.

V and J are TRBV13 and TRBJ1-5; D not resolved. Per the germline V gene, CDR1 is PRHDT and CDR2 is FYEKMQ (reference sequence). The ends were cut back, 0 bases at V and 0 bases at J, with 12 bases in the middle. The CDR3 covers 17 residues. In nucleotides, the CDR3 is TGTGCCAGCAGCTTAGGGCGCGTAATGGGTAGCAATCAGCCCCAGCATTTT. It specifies CASSLGRVMGSNQPQHF.

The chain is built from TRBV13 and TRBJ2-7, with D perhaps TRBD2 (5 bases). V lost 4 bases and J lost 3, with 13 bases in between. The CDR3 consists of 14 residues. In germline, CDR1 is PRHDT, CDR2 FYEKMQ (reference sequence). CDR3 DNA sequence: TGTGCCAGCAGCTGGACTGTTTTAAGCTACGAGCAGTACTTC. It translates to CASSWTVLSYEQYF.

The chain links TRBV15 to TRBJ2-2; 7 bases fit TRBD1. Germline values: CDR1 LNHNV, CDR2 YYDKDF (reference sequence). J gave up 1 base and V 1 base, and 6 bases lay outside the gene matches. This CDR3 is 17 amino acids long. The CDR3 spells CATSRATGTVNTGELFF. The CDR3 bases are TGTGCCACCAGCAGAGCCACCGGGACAGTGAACACCGGGGAGCTGTTTTTT.

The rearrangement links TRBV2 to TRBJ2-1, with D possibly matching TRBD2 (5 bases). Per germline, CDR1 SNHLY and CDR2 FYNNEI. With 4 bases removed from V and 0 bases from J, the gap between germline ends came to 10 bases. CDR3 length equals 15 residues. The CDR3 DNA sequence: TGTGCCAGCAGTGCGGACTCTACCTCCTACAATGAGCAGTTCTTC. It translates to CASSADSTSYNEQFF.

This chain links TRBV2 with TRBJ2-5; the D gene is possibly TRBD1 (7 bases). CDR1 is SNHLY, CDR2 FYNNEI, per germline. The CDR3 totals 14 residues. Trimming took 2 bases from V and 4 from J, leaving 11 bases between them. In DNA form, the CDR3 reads TGTGCCAGCAGTGAAAACCAGGGGGGAGAGACCCAGTACTTC. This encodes CASSENQGGETQYF.